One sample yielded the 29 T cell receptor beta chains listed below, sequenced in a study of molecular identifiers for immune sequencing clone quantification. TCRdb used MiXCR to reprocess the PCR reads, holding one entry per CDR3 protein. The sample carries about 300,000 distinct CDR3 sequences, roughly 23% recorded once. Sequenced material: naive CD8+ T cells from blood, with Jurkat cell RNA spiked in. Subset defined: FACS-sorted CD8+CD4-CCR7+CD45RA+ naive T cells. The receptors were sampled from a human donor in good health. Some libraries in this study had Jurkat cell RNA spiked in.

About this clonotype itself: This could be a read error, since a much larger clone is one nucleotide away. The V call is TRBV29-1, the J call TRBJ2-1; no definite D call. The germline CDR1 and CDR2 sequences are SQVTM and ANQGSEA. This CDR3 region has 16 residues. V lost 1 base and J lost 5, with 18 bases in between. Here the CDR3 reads CSVEGRVKASDNEQFF. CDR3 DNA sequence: TGCAGCGTTGAAGGTCGGGTGAAAGCGTCTGACAATGAGCAGTTCTTC.

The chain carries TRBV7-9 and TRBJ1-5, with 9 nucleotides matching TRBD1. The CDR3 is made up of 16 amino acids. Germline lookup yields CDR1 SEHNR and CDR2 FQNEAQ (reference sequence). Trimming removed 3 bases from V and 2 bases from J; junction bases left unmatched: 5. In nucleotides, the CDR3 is TGTGCCAGCAGCTTGGGGACAGGGAATGGCAATCAGCCCCAGCATTTT. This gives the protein CASSLGTGNGNQPQHF.

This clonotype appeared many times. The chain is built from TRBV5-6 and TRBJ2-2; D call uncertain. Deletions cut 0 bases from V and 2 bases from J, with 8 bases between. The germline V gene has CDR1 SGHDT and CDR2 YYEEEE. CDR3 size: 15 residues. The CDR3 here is CASSLDEGNTGELFF. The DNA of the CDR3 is TGTGCCAGCAGCTTGGATGAAGGAAACACCGGGGAGCTGTTTTTT.

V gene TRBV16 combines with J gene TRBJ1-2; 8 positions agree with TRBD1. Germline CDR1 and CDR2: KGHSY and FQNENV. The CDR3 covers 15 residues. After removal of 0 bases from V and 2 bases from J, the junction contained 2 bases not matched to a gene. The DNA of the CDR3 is TGTGCCAGCAGCCAATCTGACAGGGGAAACTATGGCTACACCTTC. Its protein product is CASSQSDRGNYGYTF.

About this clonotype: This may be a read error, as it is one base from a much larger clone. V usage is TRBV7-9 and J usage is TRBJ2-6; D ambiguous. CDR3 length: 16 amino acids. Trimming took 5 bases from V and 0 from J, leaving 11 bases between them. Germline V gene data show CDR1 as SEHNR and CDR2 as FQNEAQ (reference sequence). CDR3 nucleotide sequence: TGTGCCAGCAGCATTTCGAAGGGCTCTGGGGCCAACGTCCTGACTTTC. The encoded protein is CASSISKGSGANVLTF.

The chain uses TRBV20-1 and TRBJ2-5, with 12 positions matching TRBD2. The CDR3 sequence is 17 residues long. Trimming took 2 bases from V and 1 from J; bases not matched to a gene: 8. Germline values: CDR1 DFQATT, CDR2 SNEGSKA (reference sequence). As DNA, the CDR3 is TGCAGTGCTAGAACGGGACTAGCGGGCCTCCTCCAAGAGACCCAGTACTTC. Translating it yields CSARTGLAGLLQETQYF.

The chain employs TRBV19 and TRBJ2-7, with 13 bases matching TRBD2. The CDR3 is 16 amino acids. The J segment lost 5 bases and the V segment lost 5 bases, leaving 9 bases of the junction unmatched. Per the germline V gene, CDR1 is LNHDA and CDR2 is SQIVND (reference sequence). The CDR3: CASSRMTSGRKNEQYF. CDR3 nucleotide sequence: TGTGCCAGTAGTCGTATGACTAGCGGGAGGAAAAACGAGCAGTACTTC.

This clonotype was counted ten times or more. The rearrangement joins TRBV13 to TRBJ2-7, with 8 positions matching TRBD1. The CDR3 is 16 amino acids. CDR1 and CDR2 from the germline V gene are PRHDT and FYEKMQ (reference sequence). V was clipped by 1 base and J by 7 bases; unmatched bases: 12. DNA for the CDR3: TGTGCCAGCAGCTTAGTAGGAGTCCAGGGGGCACGGGAGCAGTACTTC. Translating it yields CASSLVGVQGAREQYF.

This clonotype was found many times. For the CDR3, the DNA is TGCAGCGTTGAAGGGACAGAGATGAACGAGCAGTACTTC. This sequence encodes CSVEGTEMNEQYF. The chain joins TRBV29-1 to TRBJ2-7; possible D gene TRBD1, 6 bases. Germline CDR1 SQVTM, CDR2 ANQGSEA. The CDR3 totals 13 residues. V shed 1 base and J shed 5 bases, with 12 bases lying between them.

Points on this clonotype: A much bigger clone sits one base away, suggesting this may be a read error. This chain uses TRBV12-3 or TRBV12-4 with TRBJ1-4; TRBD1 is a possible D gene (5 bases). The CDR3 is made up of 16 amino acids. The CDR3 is CASSLVGVATNETLFF. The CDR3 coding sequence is TGTGCCAGCAGTTTAGTGGGGGTCGCTACTAATGAAACACTGTTTTTT.

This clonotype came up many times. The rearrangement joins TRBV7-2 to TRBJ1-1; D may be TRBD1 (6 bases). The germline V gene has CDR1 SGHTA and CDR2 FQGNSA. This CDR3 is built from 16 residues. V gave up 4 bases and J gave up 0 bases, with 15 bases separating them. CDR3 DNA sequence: TGTGCCAGCAGCTGGTCGGCGGGACACGTGAACACTGAAGCTTTCTTT. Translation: CASSWSAGHVNTEAFF.

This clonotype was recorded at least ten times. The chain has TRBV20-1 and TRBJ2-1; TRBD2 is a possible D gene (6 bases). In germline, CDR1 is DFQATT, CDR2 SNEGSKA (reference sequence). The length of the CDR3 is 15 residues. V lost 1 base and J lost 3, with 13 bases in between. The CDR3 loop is CSARVWRGDYNEQFF. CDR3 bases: TGCAGTGCTAGAGTTTGGCGGGGCGACTACAATGAGCAGTTCTTC.

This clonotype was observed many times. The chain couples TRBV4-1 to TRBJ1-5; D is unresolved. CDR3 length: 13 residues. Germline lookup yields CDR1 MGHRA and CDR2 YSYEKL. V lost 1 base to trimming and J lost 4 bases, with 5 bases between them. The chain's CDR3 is CASSQVLNQPQHF. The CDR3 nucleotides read TGCGCCAGCAGCCAAGTCTTGAATCAGCCCCAGCATTTT.

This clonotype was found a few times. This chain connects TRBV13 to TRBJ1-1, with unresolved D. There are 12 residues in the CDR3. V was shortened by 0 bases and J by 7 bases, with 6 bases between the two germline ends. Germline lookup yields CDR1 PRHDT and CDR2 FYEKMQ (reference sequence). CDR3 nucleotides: TGTGCCAGCAGCTTAGGTACCCTTGAAGCTTTCTTT. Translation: CASSLGTLEAFF.

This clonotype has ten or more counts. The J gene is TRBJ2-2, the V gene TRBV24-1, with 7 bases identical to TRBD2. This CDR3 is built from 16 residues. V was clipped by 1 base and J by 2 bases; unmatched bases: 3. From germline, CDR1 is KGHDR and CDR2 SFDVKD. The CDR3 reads CATSDLRGSNTGELFF. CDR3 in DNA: TGTGCCACCAGTGATTTACGCGGGAGTAACACCGGGGAGCTGTTTTTT.

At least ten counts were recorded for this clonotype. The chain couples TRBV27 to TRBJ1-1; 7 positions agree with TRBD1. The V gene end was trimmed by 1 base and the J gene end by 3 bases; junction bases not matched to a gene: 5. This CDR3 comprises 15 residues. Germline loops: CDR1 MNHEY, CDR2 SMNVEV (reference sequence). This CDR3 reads CASSLWKGAHTEAFF. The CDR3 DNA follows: TGTGCCAGCAGTTTATGGAAGGGGGCGCACACTGAAGCTTTCTTT.

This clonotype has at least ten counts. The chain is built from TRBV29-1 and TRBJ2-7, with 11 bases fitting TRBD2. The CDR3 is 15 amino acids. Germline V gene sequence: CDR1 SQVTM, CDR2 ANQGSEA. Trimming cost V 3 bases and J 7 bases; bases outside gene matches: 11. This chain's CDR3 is CSVERRGTSGREQYF. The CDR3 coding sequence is TGCAGCGTTGAGCGGAGGGGGACTAGCGGAAGAGAGCAGTACTTC.

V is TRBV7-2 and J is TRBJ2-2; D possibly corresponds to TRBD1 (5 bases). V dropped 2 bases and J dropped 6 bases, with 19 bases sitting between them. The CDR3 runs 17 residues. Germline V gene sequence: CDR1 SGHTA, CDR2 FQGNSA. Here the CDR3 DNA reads TGTGCCAGCAGCTTATTTGCTATGCAGGGTCTAGCCGGGGAGCTGTTTTTT. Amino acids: CASSLFAMQGLAGELFF.

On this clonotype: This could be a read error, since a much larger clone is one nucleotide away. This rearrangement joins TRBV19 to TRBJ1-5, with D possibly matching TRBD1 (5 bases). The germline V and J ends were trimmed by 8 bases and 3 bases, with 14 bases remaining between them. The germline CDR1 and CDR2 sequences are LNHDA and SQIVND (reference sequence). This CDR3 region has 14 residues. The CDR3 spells CASGLQAYNQPQHF. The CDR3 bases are TGTGCCAGTGGATTACAGGCATACAATCAGCCCCAGCATTTT.

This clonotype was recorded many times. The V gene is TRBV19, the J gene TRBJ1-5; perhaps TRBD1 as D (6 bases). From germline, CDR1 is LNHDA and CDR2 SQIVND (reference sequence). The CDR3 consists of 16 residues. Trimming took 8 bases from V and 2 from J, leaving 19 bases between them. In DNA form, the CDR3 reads TGTGCCAGTCACAACTGGGTTTCAGGGGGCAATCAGCCCCAGCATTTT. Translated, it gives CASHNWVSGGNQPQHF.

CDR3 sequence: CASSYRGQNTEAFF. The CDR3 coding sequence is TGTGCCAGCAGTTACAGGGGGCAGAACACTGAAGCTTTCTTT. The genes are TRBV28 and TRBJ1-1; TRBD1 aligns across 9 bases. V lost 4 bases and J lost 1; bases outside the gene matches: 1. The CDR3 contains 14 residues. Germline V CDR1 and CDR2: MDHEN, SYDVKM.

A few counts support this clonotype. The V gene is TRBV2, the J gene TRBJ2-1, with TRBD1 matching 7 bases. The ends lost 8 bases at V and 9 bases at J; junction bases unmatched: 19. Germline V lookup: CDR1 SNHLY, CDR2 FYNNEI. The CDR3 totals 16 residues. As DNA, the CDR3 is TGTGCCAGCTACCCAAATGACAGGGTAGAAGAGGGTGAGCAGTTCTTC. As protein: CASYPNDRVEEGEQFF.

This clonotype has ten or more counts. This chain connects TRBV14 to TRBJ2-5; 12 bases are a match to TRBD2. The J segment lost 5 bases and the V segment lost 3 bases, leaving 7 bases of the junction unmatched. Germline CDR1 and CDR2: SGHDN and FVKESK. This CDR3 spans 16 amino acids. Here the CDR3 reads CASSQSTSGRMETQYF. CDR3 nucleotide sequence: TGTGCCAGCAGCCAGTCGACTAGCGGGAGAATGGAGACCCAGTACTTC.

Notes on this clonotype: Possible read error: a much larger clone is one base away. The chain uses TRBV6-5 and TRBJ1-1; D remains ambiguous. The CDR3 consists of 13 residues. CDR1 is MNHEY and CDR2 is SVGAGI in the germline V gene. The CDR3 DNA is TGTGCCAGCAGTTACCAAACCGGCACTGAAGTTTTCTTT. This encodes CASSYQTGTEVFF.

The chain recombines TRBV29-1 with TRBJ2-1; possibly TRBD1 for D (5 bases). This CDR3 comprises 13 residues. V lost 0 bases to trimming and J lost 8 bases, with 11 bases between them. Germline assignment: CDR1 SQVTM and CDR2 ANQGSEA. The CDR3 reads CSVEDIRVDEQFF. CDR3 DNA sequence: TGCAGCGTTGAAGACATCAGGGTGGATGAGCAGTTCTTC.

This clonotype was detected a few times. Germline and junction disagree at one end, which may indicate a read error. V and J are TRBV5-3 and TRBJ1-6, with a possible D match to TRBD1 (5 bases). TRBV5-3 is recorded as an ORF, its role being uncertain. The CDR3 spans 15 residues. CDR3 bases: TGTGCCAGCAGCTTGGATAAAATCTCAGGGTCACCCCTCCACTTT. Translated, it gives CASSLDKISGSPLHF.

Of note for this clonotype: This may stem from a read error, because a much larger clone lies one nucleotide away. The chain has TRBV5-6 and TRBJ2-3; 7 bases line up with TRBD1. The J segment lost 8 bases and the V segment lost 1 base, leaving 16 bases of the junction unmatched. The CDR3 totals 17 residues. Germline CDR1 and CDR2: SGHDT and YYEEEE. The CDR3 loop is CASSLIGQAFEAGTQYF. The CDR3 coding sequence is TGTGCCAGCAGCTTGATAGGACAGGCCTTCGAGGCAGGTACGCAGTATTTT. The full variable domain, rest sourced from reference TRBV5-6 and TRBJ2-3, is DAGVTQSPTHLIKTRGQQVTLRCSPKSGHDTVSWYQQALGQGPQFIFQYYEEEERQRGNFPDRFSGHQFPNYSSELNVNALLLGDSALYLCASSLIGQAFEAGTQYFGPGTRLTVL.

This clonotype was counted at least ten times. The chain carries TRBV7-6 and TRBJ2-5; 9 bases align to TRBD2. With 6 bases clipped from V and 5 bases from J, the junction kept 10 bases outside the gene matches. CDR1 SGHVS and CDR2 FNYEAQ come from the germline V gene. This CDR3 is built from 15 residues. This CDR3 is CASSPLGSGSETQYF. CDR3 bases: TGTGCCAGCAGTCCGCTGGGTAGCGGGAGCGAGACCCAGTACTTC.

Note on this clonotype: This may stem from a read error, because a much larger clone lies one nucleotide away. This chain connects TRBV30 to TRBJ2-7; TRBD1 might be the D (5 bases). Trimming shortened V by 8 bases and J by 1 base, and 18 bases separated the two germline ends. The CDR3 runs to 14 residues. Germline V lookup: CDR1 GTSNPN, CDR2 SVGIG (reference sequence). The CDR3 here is CARNPDTQSYEQYF. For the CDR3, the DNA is TGTGCCAGGAATCCGGACACGCAATCCTACGAGCAGTACTTC.